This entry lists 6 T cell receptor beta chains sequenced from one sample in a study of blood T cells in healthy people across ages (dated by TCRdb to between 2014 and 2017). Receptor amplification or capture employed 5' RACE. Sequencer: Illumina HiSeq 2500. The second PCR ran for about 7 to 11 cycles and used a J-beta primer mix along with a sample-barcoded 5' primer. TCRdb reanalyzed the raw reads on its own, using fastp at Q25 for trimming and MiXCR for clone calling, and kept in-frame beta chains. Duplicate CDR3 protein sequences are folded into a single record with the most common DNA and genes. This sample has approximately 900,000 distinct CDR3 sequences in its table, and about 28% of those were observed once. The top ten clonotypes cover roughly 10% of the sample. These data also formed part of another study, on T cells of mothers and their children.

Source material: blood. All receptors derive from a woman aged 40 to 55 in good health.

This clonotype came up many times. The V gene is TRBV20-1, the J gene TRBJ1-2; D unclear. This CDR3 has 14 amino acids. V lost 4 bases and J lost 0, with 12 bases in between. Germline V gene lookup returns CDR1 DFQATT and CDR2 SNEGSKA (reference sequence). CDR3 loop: CSANRALANYGYTF. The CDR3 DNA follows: TGCAGTGCTAATCGAGCACTAGCTAACTATGGCTACACCTTC.

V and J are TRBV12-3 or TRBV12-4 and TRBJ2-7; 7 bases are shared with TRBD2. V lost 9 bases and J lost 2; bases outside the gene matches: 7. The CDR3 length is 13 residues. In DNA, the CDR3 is TGTGCCAGTACCAGGGAGGGGCCCTACGAGCAGTACTTC. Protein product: CASTREGPYEQYF.

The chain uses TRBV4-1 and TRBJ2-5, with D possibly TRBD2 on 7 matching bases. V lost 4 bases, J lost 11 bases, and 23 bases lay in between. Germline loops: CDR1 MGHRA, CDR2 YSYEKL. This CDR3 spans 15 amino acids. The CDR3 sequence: CASSPGGGGAYVQYF. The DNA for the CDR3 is TGCGCCAGCAGCCCCGGGGGAGGGGGGGCCTACGTGCAGTACTTC.

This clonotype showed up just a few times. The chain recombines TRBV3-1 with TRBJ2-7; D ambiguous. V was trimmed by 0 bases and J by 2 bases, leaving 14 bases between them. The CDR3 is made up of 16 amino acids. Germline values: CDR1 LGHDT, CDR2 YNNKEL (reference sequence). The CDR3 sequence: CASSQDSYSPTYEQYF. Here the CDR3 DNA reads TGTGCCAGCAGCCAAGATTCTTACAGCCCTACCTACGAGCAGTACTTC.

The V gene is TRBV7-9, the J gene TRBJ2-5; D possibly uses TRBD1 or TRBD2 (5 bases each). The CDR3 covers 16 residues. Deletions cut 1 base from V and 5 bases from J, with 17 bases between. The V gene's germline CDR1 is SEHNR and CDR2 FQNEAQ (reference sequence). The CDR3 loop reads CASSLVGGVLGETQYF. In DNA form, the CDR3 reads TGTGCCAGCAGCTTAGTTGGGGGAGTCCTGGGGGAGACCCAGTACTTC.

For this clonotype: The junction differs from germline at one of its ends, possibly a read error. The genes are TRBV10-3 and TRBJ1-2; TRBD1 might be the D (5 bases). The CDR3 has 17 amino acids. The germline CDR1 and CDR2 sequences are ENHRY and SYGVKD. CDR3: CVISGGWGALLKYGYTF. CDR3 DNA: TGTGTCATCAGTGGGGGTTGGGGCGCCCTCCTGAAGTATGGCTACACCTTC.